Shown below are 15 T cell receptor beta chains from a single sample sequenced in a study of OX40 agonist ivuxolimab in advanced cancers. Generated by immunoSEQ multiplex PCR, the TCRdb table keeps only in-frame clones and is missing some. The data contain roughly 92,000 clones, roughly 87% of them singletons. The sequencing used CD4+ or CD8+ T cells sorted from blood, collected in a trial of the OX40 agonist ivuxolimab. These receptor sequences come from an adult with an advanced solid tumor such as melanoma, head and neck, liver or kidney cancer.

The chain joins TRBV19 to TRBJ1-1; D is ambiguous. Germline V gene sequence: CDR1 LNHDA, CDR2 SQIVND (reference sequence). V lost 7 bases and J 4 bases, leaving 13 bases between the germline ends. This CDR3 contains 13 residues. The DNA of the CDR3 is TGTGCCAGTACCTGGGGTAGGTTCACTGAAGCTTTCTTT. Its protein is CASTWGRFTEAFF.

The rearrangement uses TRBV5-1 and TRBJ2-1; TRBD1 matches 8 bases. The CDR3 length is 12 residues. The germline V gene encodes CDR1 SGHRS and CDR2 YFSETQ. Trimming cost V 4 bases and J 12 bases; bases outside gene matches: 6. The CDR3 nucleotides read TGCGCCAGCAGCAACGACAGGGGAGGGCAGTTCTTC. Protein product: CASSNDRGGQFF.

This clone appeared once. V gene TRBV9 combines with J gene TRBJ2-3; maybe TRBD2 (5 bases). From germline, CDR1 is SGDLS and CDR2 YYNGEE. V was trimmed by 0 bases and J by 4 bases, leaving 9 bases between them. The CDR3 length is 14 residues. DNA of the CDR3: TGTGCCAGCAGCGTAGGGACTTCGGCAGATACGCAGTATTTT. It yields the protein CASSVGTSADTQYF. The variable domain in full, with the rest retrieved from reference TRBV9 and TRBJ2-3, is DSGVTQTPKHLITATGQRVTLRCSPRSGDLSVYWYQQSLDQGLQFLIQYYNGEERAKGNILERFSAQQFPDLHSELNLSSLELGDSALYFCASSVGTSADTQYFGPGTRLTVL.

This clone has just a few counts. This sequence joins TRBV11-3 and TRBJ2-2; TRBD2 matches 8 bases. V trimming: 4 bases; J trimming: 3 bases; junction bases outside the gene matches: 4. There are 15 residues in the CDR3. Germline-derived CDR1 and CDR2 are SGHNT and YENEEA. CDR3 sequence: CASSSGRGDTGELFF. The CDR3, as DNA: TGTGCCAGCAGCTCCGGGCGGGGGGACACCGGGGAGCTGTTTTTT.

The J gene is TRBJ2-3, the V gene TRBV7-3; 10 bases map to TRBD2. CDR1 is SGHTA and CDR2 is FQGTGA in the germline V gene. This CDR3 region has 17 residues. With V trimmed by 2 bases and J by 6 bases, 11 bases remained unmatched. The CDR3 reads CASSLGLRAGGQDTQYF. The CDR3 bases are TGTGCCAGCAGCTTAGGATTGAGAGCGGGGGGGCAGGATACGCAGTATTTT.

The rearrangement links TRBV28 to TRBJ1-1; 8 bases line up with TRBD1. The CDR3 loop spans 14 amino acids. V trimming: 7 bases; J trimming: 8 bases; junction bases outside the gene matches: 12. Germline lookup yields CDR1 MDHEN and CDR2 SYDVKM. CDR3 sequence: CASNPPGQVTEAFF. The CDR3 region has the DNA TGTGCCAGCAACCCCCCGGGACAGGTTACCGAAGCTTTCTTT.

The chain links TRBV18 to TRBJ2-7; 7 nucleotides match TRBD1. Germline V lookup: CDR1 KGHSH, CDR2 LQKENI. V lost 5 bases to trimming and J lost 2 bases; unmatched junction nucleotides: 3. This CDR3 has 13 amino acids. CDR3 coding DNA: TGTGCCAGCTCAACACAGGGGACCTACGAGCAGTACTTC. Encoded protein: CASSTQGTYEQYF.

The V gene is TRBV9, the J gene TRBJ2-1, with no clear D. There are 12 residues in the CDR3. CDR1 SGDLS and CDR2 YYNGEE come from the germline V gene. The ends were cut back, 1 base at V and 7 bases at J, with 6 bases in the middle. The CDR3 spells CASSVTGNEQFF. CDR3 in DNA: TGTGCCAGCAGCGTAACTGGGAATGAGCAGTTCTTC. Full variable domain (missing parts from reference TRBV9 and TRBJ2-1): DSGVTQTPKHLITATGQRVTLRCSPRSGDLSVYWYQQSLDQGLQFLIQYYNGEERAKGNILERFSAQQFPDLHSELNLSSLELGDSALYFCASSVTGNEQFFGPGTRLTVL.

In its sample, this clone was seen a few times. The chain combines TRBV7-2 with TRBJ1-5; TRBD1 matches at 8 bases. J was trimmed by 7 bases and V by 0 bases; bases with no gene match: 8. CDR1 SGHTA and CDR2 FQGNSA come from the germline V gene. The CDR3 consists of 16 residues. The CDR3 DNA sequence: TGTGCCAGCAGCTTAGCTTGGGGGGGGACAGGCCAGCCCCAGCATTTT. Protein: CASSLAWGGTGQPQHF. The full variable domain, rest sourced from reference TRBV7-2 and TRBJ1-5, is GAGVSQSPSNKVTEKGKDVELRCDPISGHTALYWYRQSLGQGLEFLIYFQGNSAPDKSGLPSDRFSAERTGGSVSTLTIQRTQQEDSAVYLCASSLAWGGTGQPQHFGDGTRLSIL.

The chain is built from TRBV7-8 and TRBJ2-2; D remains ambiguous. The CDR3 length is 13 residues. V dropped 1 base and J dropped 7 bases, with 7 bases sitting between them. The V gene's germline CDR1 is SGHVS and CDR2 FQNEAQ. As DNA, the CDR3 is TGTGCCAGCAGCTTAGTGAGGAGCGGGGAGCTGTTTTTT. Residues: CASSLVRSGELFF.

The chain couples TRBV18 to TRBJ1-3; perhaps TRBD1 as D (5 bases). There are 16 residues in the CDR3. Trimming took off 2 bases at V and 0 bases at J, with 11 bases between the two ends. CDR1 is KGHSH and CDR2 is LQKENI in the germline V gene. The CDR3, as DNA: TGTGCCAGCTCACCAGGGGCGGGGAGCTCTGGAAACACCATATATTTT. This codes for CASSPGAGSSGNTIYF. Full variable domain (outside the CDR3, taken from reference TRBV18 and TRBJ1-3): NAGVMQNPRHLVRRRGQEARLRCSPMKGHSHVYWYRQLPEEGLKFMVYLQKENIIDESGMPKERFSAEFPKEGPSILRIQQVVRGDSAAYFCASSPGAGSSGNTIYFGEGSWLTVV.

The V call is TRBV9, the J call TRBJ2-1; 11 bases are a match to TRBD2. This CDR3 has 16 amino acids. Germline lookup yields CDR1 SGDLS and CDR2 YYNGEE. Trimming cost V 4 bases and J 1 base; bases outside gene matches: 4. CDR3 sequence reads: CASSRIAGGSYNEQFF. The DNA of the CDR3 is TGTGCCAGCAGCCGTATAGCGGGAGGGTCCTACAATGAGCAGTTCTTC.

V and J are TRBV19 and TRBJ2-1; TRBD2 matches 12 bases. With 6 bases clipped from V and 9 bases from J, the junction kept 9 bases outside the gene matches. The CDR3 spans 15 residues. Germline CDR1 is LNHDA and CDR2 is SQIVND (reference sequence). The CDR3: CASRTSGSTYGEQFF. CDR3 bases: TGTGCCAGTAGGACTAGCGGGAGCACCTACGGTGAGCAGTTCTTC. The complete variable domain, with remaining parts taken from reference TRBV19 and TRBJ2-1, reads DGGITQSPKYLFRKEGQNVTLSCEQNLNHDAMYWYRQDPGQGLRLIYYSQIVNDFQKGDIAEGYSVSREKKESFPLTVTSAQKNPTAFYLCASRTSGSTYGEQFFGPGTRLTVL.

This clone was found once. This sequence joins TRBV27 and TRBJ2-2; D call uncertain. Germline CDR1 reads MNHEY; CDR2 reads SMNVEV (reference sequence). This CDR3 comprises 15 residues. V lost 3 bases and J 1 base, leaving 9 bases between the germline ends. CDR3 residues: CASSFLRVNTGELFF. The CDR3 DNA reads as TGTGCCAGCAGTTTTCTACGGGTGAACACCGGGGAGCTGTTTTTT.

CDR3 nucleotides: TGTGCCAGCAGTGAATGGGGGACAGGGTACTACTCTAGCCAAAACATTCAGTACTTC. Translation: CASSEWGTGYYSSQNIQYF. The chain employs TRBV6-1 and TRBJ2-4; TRBD1 matches 9 bases. Germline V gene sequence: CDR1 MNHNS, CDR2 SASEGT. The CDR3 totals 19 residues. Trimming took 2 bases from V and 5 from J; bases not matched to a gene: 16.